This T cell receptor (beta chain) was found in a study of cytomegalovirus exposure and HLA in healthy donors (dated by TCRdb to 2015 to 2018). Background on the whole study: The roughly 700 repertoires of the first cohort and the 120 or so validation repertoires were produced on the same platform, according to a later analysis. The study aimed to test whether cataloging public T cell receptors could reveal signatures of past pathogen exposure. Along with the approximately 700-subject first cohort, a separate validation cohort of over a hundred different subjects was used. High-throughput TCR immunosequencing, statistical association of individual TCRs with disease status, and machine learning were combined to predict cytomegalovirus infection status.

Broad study findings and their caveats: The validation cohort had no HLA typing available for a later analysis, so co-occurrence within that cohort was assessed over all 130 or so repertoires. The study listed 164 TCR beta chains as associated with cytomegalovirus. Of the cluster scores, 85% to 95% were above 0 in a later analysis, which found that TCRs clustered in the first cohort also tended to co-occur in the roughly 130 validation repertoires. It was suggested by the authors that the approach could potentially be generalized to other disease states and immunological phenotypes. In vitro tests confirmed that a few of the cytomegalovirus-associated TCR beta chains recognize cytomegalovirus antigens. The classifier was reported to diagnose cytomegalovirus status with high specificity and sensitivity in both the original and validation cohorts. While some public TCRs were present in many individuals, most TCR sequences turned up only very rarely across donors.

The donors belonged to the validation cohort of about 120 subjects, which was separate from the 666-subject first cohort. Receptor amplification or capture employed the immunoSEQ multiplex PCR assay. The published analysis was carried out like this. A statistical classification framework was built to diagnose cytomegalovirus status from the catalog of TCR beta chain sequences. TCRdb retrieved this table from immuneACCESS and kept in-frame rearrangements only. Not all clones are present; in checked studies, unresolved V genes account for under half, and no reason is known for the remainder. That table is the source of V, J and clone size, and D and trimming were worked out from the DNA. This sample lists about 160,000 clones; roughly 89% were detected once. 10% to 13% of the sample lies in the top ten. This clone was counted between two and nine times. Its antigen remains undetermined. Qualities for individual bases were not recorded, and no much larger clone is one base off.

CDR3 length: 15 amino acids, cysteine to phenylalanine. Only the CDR3 portion is preserved as DNA: 45 bases, with reading frame beginning at the first base. V and J lose 1 base and 0 bases, and a span of 7 bases separates them. The germline V gene specifies MNHNS as CDR1 and SASEGT as CDR2. The sequenced sample was PBMCs. The chain is assembled from TRBV6-1 and TRBJ1-3; no D gene call is confident. The sequence was obtained from a woman aged 18-29 years in good health and CMV-seropositive. In nucleotide form, the sequence is TGTGCCAGCAGTGAAGATGGGAGCTCTGGAAACACCATATATTTT. Translated, this gives CASSEDGSSGNTIYF.